This T cell receptor (beta chain) comes out of a study of shared clonotypes between healthy human individuals. The table came from immunoSEQ multiplex PCR; TCRdb's copy has only in-frame clones and leaves some out. This table holds 150,000 to 200,000 clones, around 63% found once. Input material: memory CD4+ T cells sorted from blood. Subset here: CD45RA-negative fraction. This clonotype was sampled from a man aged 25-40 years in good health.

The CDR3 region is CASSENYSNQPQHF. The DNA of the CDR3 is TGTGCCAGCAGCGAGAATTATAGCAATCAGCCCCAGCATTTT. V usage is TRBV7-9 and J usage is TRBJ1-5; no definite D call. There are 14 residues in the CDR3. CDR1 and CDR2 (germline): SEHNR, FQNEAQ (reference sequence). Trimming took 5 bases from V and 0 from J, leaving 8 bases between them.